The T cell receptor beta chain under discussion was sequenced for a study of identifying expanded T cells in peripheral blood. Only in-frame clones appear in the TCRdb table, and some are missing; sequencing was by immunoSEQ multiplex PCR. This sample carries some 77,000 clones, more than 75% of them seen once, and the ten largest clones take around a fifth. The CDR3 has 11 residues. Trimming removed 5 bases from V and 7 bases from J, with 9 bases in between. Germline V gene data show CDR1 as MNHNS and CDR2 as SASEGT. The sequence derives from a person between 18 and 75 years old in good health. The sample comprised blood. The chain has TRBV6-1 and TRBJ2-7, with a possible D match to TRBD2 (5 bases). CDR3 DNA: TGTGCCAGCAGTCGGGGTTGGGAGCAGTACTTC. Its protein product is CASSRGWEQYF.